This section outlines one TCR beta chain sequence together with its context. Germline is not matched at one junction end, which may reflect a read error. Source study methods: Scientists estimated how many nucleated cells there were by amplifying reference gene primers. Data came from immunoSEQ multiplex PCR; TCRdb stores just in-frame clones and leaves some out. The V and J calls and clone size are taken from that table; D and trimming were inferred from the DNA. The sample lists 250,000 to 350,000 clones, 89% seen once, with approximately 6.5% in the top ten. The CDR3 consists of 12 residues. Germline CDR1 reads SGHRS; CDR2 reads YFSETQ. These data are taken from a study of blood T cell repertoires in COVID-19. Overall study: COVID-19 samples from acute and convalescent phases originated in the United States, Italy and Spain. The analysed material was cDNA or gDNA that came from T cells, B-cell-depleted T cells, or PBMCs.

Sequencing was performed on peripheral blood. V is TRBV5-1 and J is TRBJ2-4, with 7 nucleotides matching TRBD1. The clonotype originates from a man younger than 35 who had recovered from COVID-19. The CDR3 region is CASSLEGALPDF. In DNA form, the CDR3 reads TGCGCCAGCAGCTTGGAGGGGGCGCTCCCTGACTTC.